This is a list of T cell receptor beta chains from one sample in a study of blood T cells in healthy people across ages. TCRdb recomputed calls from the 5' RACE reads with MiXCR, one row per CDR3 protein. The table includes about 1.7 million distinct CDR3 sequences, 28% detected once. The source material was blood. The source is a woman aged 30 to 39 in good health. CDR3s include the opening cysteine and the closing phenylalanine or tryptophan. A D gene is named only where the DNA matches it firmly. For some rows the clone size is stated as once, few or many, or as a class when expanded; others skip it.

size: many; V: TRBV7-2; D: TRBD1; J: TRBJ2-4; DNA: TGTGCCACCGGAAATTTTAAGGGGGCTCGGGCCATTCAGTACTTC; CDR3: CATGNFKGARAIQYF
size: NA; V: TRBV10-3; D: NA; J: TRBJ2-2; DNA: TGTGCCATCAGTGAGGACCAGGCCGGGGAGCTGTTTTTT; CDR3: CAISEDQAGELFF
size: NA; V: TRBV24-1; D: NA; J: TRBJ2-1; DNA: TGTGCCACCAGTGACCCTGCCGCGAGCAATGAGCAGTTCTTC; CDR3: CATSDPAASNEQFF
size: NA; V: TRBV13; D: TRBD1; J: TRBJ1-2; DNA: TGTGCCAGCAGCTTAAAGGGGGCGATGGACTATGGCTACACCTTC; CDR3: CASSLKGAMDYGYTF
size: few; V: TRBV3-1; D: TRBD1; J: TRBJ2-5; DNA: TGTGCCAGCAGCCTCGCAGCCCCGGACAGGGTCCAAGAGACCCAGTACTTC; CDR3: CASSLAAPDRVQETQYF
size: NA; V: TRBV5-1; D: TRBD1; J: TRBJ2-3; DNA: TGCGCCAGCAGCAAAAAAACAGGGGGTGGCACAGATACGCAGTATTTT; CDR3: CASSKKTGGGTDTQYF
size: NA; V: TRBV7-9; D: NA; J: TRBJ2-3; DNA: TGTGCCAGCAGCTCCGATGCGGCTAAAGTCCCTGATACGCAGTATTTT; CDR3: CASSSDAAKVPDTQYF
size: NA; V: TRBV10-3; D: TRBD2; J: TRBJ2-3; DNA: TGTGCCGTCAGCAGCGGGGGTGAGGGAGATACGCAGTATTTT; CDR3: CAVSSGGEGDTQYF
size: few; V: TRBV29-1; D: NA; J: TRBJ2-1; DNA: TGCAGCTCTGGGAACAGGGGGGGCCATGAGCAGTTCTTC; CDR3: CSSGNRGGHEQFF
size: NA; V: TRBV9; D: NA; J: TRBJ1-2; DNA: TGTGCCAGCTCCGGAGGGCAGGTACCTGGCTACACCTTC; CDR3: CASSGGQVPGYTF
size: NA; V: TRBV2; D: TRBD1; J: TRBJ1-1; DNA: TGTGCCAGCAGAGCAATGGGACAGTTGAACACTGAAGCTTTCTTT; CDR3: CASRAMGQLNTEAFF
size: once; V: TRBV7-9; D: TRBD2; J: TRBJ2-3; DNA: TGTGCCAGCACCAAACCTAGCGGGGAACCGGTCGGCGGGGCAGATACGCAGTATTTT; CDR3: CASTKPSGEPVGGADTQYF
size: NA; V: TRBV20-1; D: TRBD2; J: TRBJ2-7; DNA: TGCAGTGCTAGTATAGCGGGAGGGCCCGAGCAGTACTTC; CDR3: CSASIAGGPEQYF
size: NA; V: TRBV6-2/TRBV6-3; D: TRBD2; J: TRBJ2-3; DNA: TGTGCCAGCAGTATGATCGGGGGGACGCCTAGCACAGATACGCAGTATTTT; CDR3: CASSMIGGTPSTDTQYF
size: NA; V: TRBV24-1; D: NA; J: TRBJ1-3; DNA: TGTGCCACCAGTGATTTTGGAGGCTACTCTGGAAACACCATATATTTT; CDR3: CATSDFGGYSGNTIYF
size: many; V: TRBV20-1; D: NA; J: TRBJ2-7; DNA: TGCAGTGCTAGAGAGGAGGACAGCCGGACCTACGAGCAGTACTTC; CDR3: CSAREEDSRTYEQYF
size: few; V: TRBV29-1; D: TRBD1; J: TRBJ1-5; DNA: TGCAGCGTCTCTTCGACAGGGCACCTTAGCAATCAGCCCCAGCATTTT; CDR3: CSVSSTGHLSNQPQHF
size: many; V: TRBV5-5; D: NA; J: TRBJ2-7; DNA: TGTGCCAGCAGCTCACTCGCTCGACTAGATTTCTACGAGCAGTACTTC; CDR3: CASSSLARLDFYEQYF
size: few; V: TRBV4-1; D: TRBD1; J: TRBJ2-3; DNA: TGCGCCAGCAGCCCCCCAGGGGGGGGACAGGGATCAGATACGCAGTATTTT; CDR3: CASSPPGGGQGSDTQYF
size: few; V: TRBV7-3; D: NA; J: TRBJ2-3; DNA: TGTGCCAGCAGCCAGAATCAGGGCATCACAGATACGCAGTATTTT; CDR3: CASSQNQGITDTQYF
size: NA; V: TRBV27; D: NA; J: TRBJ2-6; DNA: TGTGCCAGCAGTTTAAGTCTCGCCCGGAGGGTCGGGGCCAACGTCCTGACTTTC; CDR3: CASSLSLARRVGANVLTF
size: NA; V: TRBV21-1; D: NA; J: TRBJ2-6; DNA: TGTGCCAGCAGCAAAGCGGGCGGCAGTAAATCGCCTGGGGCCAACGTCCTGACTTTC; CDR3: CASSKAGGSKSPGANVLTF
size: NA; V: TRBV12-3/TRBV12-4; D: TRBD2; J: TRBJ2-3; DNA: TGTGCCAACAGTTTAGCGGCTAGCGGGGCAGATACGCAGTATTTT; CDR3: CANSLAASGADTQYF
size: once; V: TRBV10-2; D: TRBD2; J: TRBJ2-7; DNA: TGCGCCAGCAGCGGGACTAGCGGACCCCTGGGGTACAATGAGCAGTACTTC; CDR3: CASSGTSGPLGYNEQYF
size: NA; V: TRBV19; D: TRBD1; J: TRBJ2-7; DNA: TGTGCCAGTAGTCTAGCAACGACAGGGGGGTCCTACGAGCAGTACTTC; CDR3: CASSLATTGGSYEQYF
size: few; V: TRBV7-9; D: TRBD1; J: TRBJ1-1; DNA: TGTGCCAGCAGCTTAGGGGGGTCAACAGGGGGGTCGAACACTGAAGCTTTCTTT; CDR3: CASSLGGSTGGSNTEAFF
size: few; V: TRBV27; D: NA; J: TRBJ2-3; DNA: TGTGCCAGCGGCAGAGTGGGGACATTCCGCACAGATACGCAGTATTTT; CDR3: CASGRVGTFRTDTQYF
size: few; V: TRBV7-9; D: NA; J: TRBJ2-1; DNA: TGTGCCAGCAGCTTAGCTCGCCAGGACAATGAGCAGTTCTTC; CDR3: CASSLARQDNEQFF
size: few; V: TRBV27; D: TRBD2; J: TRBJ2-7; DNA: TGTGCCAGCAGTTCGTGGACTAGCGTCCCCTACGAGCAGTACTTC; CDR3: CASSSWTSVPYEQYF
size: few; V: TRBV29-1; D: NA; J: TRBJ2-7; DNA: TGCAGCGGGGGAGAGGCTGGGTACGAGCAGTACTTC; CDR3: CSGGEAGYEQYF
size: once; V: TRBV7-2; D: NA; J: TRBJ2-3; DNA: TGTGCCAGCAGCTTTGAGGGCCGCACAAATACGCAGTATTTT; CDR3: CASSFEGRTNTQYF
size: many; V: TRBV2; D: TRBD1; J: TRBJ2-1; DNA: TGTGCCAGCAGCGAGGCAGGACAGGTATACAATGAGCAGTTCTTC; CDR3: CASSEAGQVYNEQFF
size: NA; V: TRBV5-1; D: TRBD1; J: TRBJ2-6; DNA: TGCGCCAGCAGCTCGAGGACAGGGGGGAACTCTGGGGCCAACGTCCTGACTTTC; CDR3: CASSSRTGGNSGANVLTF
size: NA; V: TRBV7-8; D: NA; J: TRBJ2-2; DNA: TGTGCCAGCAGCCTTTTTACCGGGGAGCTGTTTTTT; CDR3: CASSLFTGELFF
size: many; V: TRBV29-1; D: NA; J: TRBJ1-4; DNA: TGCAGCGTTAAACCGGGGCGAGGGACTAATGAAAAACTGTTTTTT; CDR3: CSVKPGRGTNEKLFF
size: few; V: TRBV7-9; D: TRBD1; J: TRBJ1-1; DNA: TGTGCCAGCAGCTCGGAGGGGGCGAATACTGAAGCTTTCTTT; CDR3: CASSSEGANTEAFF
size: many; V: TRBV4-1; D: NA; J: TRBJ1-1; DNA: TGCGCCAGCAGCCAAGATGTCCGGGGAGGCACTGAAGCTTTCTTT; CDR3: CASSQDVRGGTEAFF
size: NA; V: TRBV6-5; D: NA; J: TRBJ1-1; DNA: TGTGCCAGCAGTTACTCCCCTGGGTCGAACACTGAAGCTTTCTTT; CDR3: CASSYSPGSNTEAFF
size: many; V: TRBV28; D: TRBD1; J: TRBJ1-5; DNA: TGTGCCAGCAGGCGTACAGGGGGCGCGGGGAATCAGCCCCAGCATTTT; CDR3: CASRRTGGAGNQPQHF
size: NA; V: TRBV20-1; D: TRBD1; J: TRBJ2-7; DNA: TGCAGCGCGATCTATATTACCGGGACAGGCTCCTACGAGCAGTACTTC; CDR3: CSAIYITGTGSYEQYF
size: NA; V: TRBV7-2; D: TRBD2; J: TRBJ2-7; DNA: TGTGCCAGCAGCTCTACGCTAGCGGGAGGGGGGGAGCAGTACTTC; CDR3: CASSSTLAGGGEQYF
size: few; V: TRBV3-1; D: NA; J: TRBJ2-7; DNA: TGTGCCAGCAGCCGCTTACGGAGCACCTACGAGCAGTACTTC; CDR3: CASSRLRSTYEQYF
size: NA; V: TRBV18; D: NA; J: TRBJ2-5; DNA: TGTGCCAGCTCACCACCGCGAACAAGTCAAGAGACCCAGTACTTC; CDR3: CASSPPRTSQETQYF
size: NA; V: TRBV5-1; D: TRBD1; J: TRBJ2-1; DNA: TGCGCCAACAGCCTAAGACAGGGGGGTTCCCCAATGGTTGACAATGAGCAGTTCTTC; CDR3: CANSLRQGGSPMVDNEQFF
size: NA; V: TRBV29-1; D: NA; J: TRBJ2-3; DNA: TGCAGCGTTGATTATGGGATAATCGGCAAAGGAACAGATACGCAGTATTTT; CDR3: CSVDYGIIGKGTDTQYF
size: many; V: TRBV20-1; D: TRBD2; J: TRBJ2-7; DNA: TGCAGTGCAGGTCGACTAGCGGGAGGTTACGAGCAGTACTTC; CDR3: CSAGRLAGGYEQYF
size: many; V: TRBV20-1; D: TRBD1; J: TRBJ2-5; DNA: TGCAGTGCTTTCTCAGGGGGCGGCTACCAAGAGACCCAGTACTTC; CDR3: CSAFSGGGYQETQYF
size: NA; V: TRBV28; D: NA; J: TRBJ1-2; DNA: TGTGCCAGCAGTTTCCCCGACAGGCAGTATGGCTACACCTTC; CDR3: CASSFPDRQYGYTF
size: NA; V: TRBV5-4; D: TRBD2; J: TRBJ2-1; DNA: TGTGCCAGCAGCCAGACTAGCGGGGGGCCGTCGGGCAATGAGCAGTTCTTC; CDR3: CASSQTSGGPSGNEQFF
size: few; V: TRBV27; D: TRBD1; J: TRBJ1-5; DNA: TGTGCCAGCAGTTTGCGTCGGACAGGGGGCAATCAGCCCCAGCATTTT; CDR3: CASSLRRTGGNQPQHF
size: many; V: TRBV7-2; D: NA; J: TRBJ2-3; DNA: TGTGCCAGCAGCCCGATGACAGGCTACACAGATACGCAGTATTTT; CDR3: CASSPMTGYTDTQYF
size: few; V: TRBV12-3/TRBV12-4; D: NA; J: TRBJ1-2; DNA: TGTGCCAGCAGATCTCCGGGGGCCTTTGGTGGCTACACCTTC; CDR3: CASRSPGAFGGYTF
size: NA; V: TRBV10-3; D: NA; J: TRBJ2-7; DNA: TGTGCCATCAGTGATGATGGTGCCAAGACCTACGAGCAGTACTTC; CDR3: CAISDDGAKTYEQYF
size: NA; V: TRBV6-5; D: NA; J: TRBJ1-1; DNA: TGTGCCAGCAATATTGGGGACCGGGGTGAAGCTTTCTTT; CDR3: CASNIGDRGEAFF
size: few; V: TRBV7-9; D: NA; J: TRBJ2-6; DNA: TGTGCCAGCAGCTTAGCGCGGGGTACAGAGGCCAACGTCCTGACTTTC; CDR3: CASSLARGTEANVLTF